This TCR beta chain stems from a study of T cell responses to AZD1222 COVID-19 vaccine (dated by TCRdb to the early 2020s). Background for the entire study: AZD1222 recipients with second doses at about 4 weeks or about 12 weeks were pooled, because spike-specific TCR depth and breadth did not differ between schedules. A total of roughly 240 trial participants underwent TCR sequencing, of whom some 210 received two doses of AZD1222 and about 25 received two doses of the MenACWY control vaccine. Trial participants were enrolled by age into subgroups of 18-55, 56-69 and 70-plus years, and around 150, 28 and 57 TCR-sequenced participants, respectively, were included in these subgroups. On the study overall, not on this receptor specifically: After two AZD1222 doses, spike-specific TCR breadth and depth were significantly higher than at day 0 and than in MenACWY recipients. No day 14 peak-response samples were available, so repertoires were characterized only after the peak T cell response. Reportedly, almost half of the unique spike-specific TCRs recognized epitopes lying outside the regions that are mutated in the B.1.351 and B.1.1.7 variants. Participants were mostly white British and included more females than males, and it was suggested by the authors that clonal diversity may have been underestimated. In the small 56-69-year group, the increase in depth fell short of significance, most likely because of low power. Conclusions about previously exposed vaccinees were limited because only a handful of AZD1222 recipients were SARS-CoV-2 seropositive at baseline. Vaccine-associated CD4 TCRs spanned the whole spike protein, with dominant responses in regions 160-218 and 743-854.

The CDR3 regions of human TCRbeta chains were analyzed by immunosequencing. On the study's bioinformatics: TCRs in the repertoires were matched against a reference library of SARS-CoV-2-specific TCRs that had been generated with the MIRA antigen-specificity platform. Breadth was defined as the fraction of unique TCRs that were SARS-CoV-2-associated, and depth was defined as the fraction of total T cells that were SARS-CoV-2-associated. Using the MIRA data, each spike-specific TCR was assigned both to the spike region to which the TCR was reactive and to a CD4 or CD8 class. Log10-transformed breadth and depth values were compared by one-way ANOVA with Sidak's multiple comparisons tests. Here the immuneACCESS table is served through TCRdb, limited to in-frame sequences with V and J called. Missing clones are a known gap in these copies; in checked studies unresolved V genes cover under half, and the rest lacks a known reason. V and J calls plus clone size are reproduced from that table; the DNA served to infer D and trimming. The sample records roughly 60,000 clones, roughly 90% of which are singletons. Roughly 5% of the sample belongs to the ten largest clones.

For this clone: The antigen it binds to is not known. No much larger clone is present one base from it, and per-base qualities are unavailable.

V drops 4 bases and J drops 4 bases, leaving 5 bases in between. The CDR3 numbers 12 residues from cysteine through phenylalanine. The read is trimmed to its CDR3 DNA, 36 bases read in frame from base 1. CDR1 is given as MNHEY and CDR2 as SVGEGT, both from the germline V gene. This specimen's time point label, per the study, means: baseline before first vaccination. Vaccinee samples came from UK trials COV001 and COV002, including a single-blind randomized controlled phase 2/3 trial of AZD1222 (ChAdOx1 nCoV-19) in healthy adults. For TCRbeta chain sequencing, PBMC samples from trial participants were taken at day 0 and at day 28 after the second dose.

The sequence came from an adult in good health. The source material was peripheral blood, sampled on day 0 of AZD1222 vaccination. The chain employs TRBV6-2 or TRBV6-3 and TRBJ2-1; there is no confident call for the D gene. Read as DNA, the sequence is TGTGCCAGCAGTTTAAATTACAATGAGCAGTTCTTC. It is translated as CASSLNYNEQFF.